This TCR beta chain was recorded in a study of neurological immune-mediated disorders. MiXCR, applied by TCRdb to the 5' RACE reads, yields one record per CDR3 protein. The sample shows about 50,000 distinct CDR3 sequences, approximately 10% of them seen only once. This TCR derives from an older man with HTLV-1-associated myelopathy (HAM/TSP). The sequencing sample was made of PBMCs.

CDR3 in amino acids: CSARGPSVDEQFF. CDR3 nucleotides: TGCAGTGCTAGAGGCCCTAGCGTGGATGAGCAGTTCTTC. The chain recombines TRBV20-1 with TRBJ2-1, with D possibly TRBD2 on 6 matching bases. This CDR3 has 13 amino acids. The V end was cut by 1 base, the J end by 8 bases, with 12 bases between. Germline V lookup: CDR1 DFQATT, CDR2 SNEGSKA (reference sequence).